This T cell receptor (beta chain) originates from a study of early T cells in non-severe SARS-CoV-2 infection. This clonotype has a count of ten or more. TCRdb passed the 5' RACE reads through MiXCR, listing each CDR3 protein once. The data hold 50,000 to 55,000 distinct CDR3 sequences, with approximately 8.5% observed a single time. The V end was cut by 2 bases, the J end by 0 bases, with 8 bases between. The CDR3 has 14 amino acids. The germline V gene encodes CDR1 MNHEY and CDR2 SVGAGI. Sequenced input: whole blood. The chain couples TRBV6-5 to TRBJ2-7; D is perhaps TRBD1 or TRBD2 (5 bases each). This clonotype was obtained from an adult who was a healthcare worker with PCR-confirmed SARS-CoV-2 infection or an uninfected control (not recorded which). The CDR3 loop is CASSYRGPSYEQYF. CDR3 coding DNA: TGTGCCAGCAGTTACAGGGGACCCTCCTACGAGCAGTACTTC.